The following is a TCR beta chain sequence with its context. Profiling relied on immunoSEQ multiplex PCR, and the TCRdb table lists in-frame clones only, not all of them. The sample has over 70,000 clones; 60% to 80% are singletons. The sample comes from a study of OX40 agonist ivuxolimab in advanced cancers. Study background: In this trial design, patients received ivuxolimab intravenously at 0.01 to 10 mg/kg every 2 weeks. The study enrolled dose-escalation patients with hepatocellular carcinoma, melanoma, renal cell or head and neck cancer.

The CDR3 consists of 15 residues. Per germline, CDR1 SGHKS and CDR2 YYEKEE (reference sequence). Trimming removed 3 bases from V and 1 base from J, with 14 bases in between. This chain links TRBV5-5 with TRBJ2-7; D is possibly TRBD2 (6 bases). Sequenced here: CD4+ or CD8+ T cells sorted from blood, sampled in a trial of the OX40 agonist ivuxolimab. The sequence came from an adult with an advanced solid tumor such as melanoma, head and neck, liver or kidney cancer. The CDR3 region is CASSWDTSRSYEQYF. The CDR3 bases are TGTGCCAGCAGCTGGGATACTAGCCGTTCCTACGAGCAGTACTTC.